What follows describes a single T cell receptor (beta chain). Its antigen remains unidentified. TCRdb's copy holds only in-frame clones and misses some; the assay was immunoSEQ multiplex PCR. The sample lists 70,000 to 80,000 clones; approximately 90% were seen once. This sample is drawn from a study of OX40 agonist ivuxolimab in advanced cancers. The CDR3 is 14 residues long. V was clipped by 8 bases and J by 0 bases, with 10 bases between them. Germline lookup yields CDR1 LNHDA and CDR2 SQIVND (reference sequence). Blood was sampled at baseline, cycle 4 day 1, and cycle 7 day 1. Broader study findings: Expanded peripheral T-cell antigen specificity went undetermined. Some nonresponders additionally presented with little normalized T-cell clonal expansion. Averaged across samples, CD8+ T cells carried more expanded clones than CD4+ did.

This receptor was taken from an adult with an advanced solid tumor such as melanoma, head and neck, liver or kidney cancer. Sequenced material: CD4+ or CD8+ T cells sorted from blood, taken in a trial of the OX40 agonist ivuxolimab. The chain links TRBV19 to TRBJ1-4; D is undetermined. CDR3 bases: TGTGCCAGTGCCCCAGAAACAACTAATGAAAAACTGTTTTTT. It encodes CASAPETTNEKLFF.